This TCR beta chain was captured in a study of cytomegalovirus exposure and HLA in healthy donors. Researchers ran the PCR with 60 Vbeta and 13 Jbeta primers. This table comes from immunoSEQ multiplex PCR, and its TCRdb copy is limited to in-frame clones, with some not included. This sample contains 100,000 to 150,000 clones. The CDR3 spans 18 residues. The V segment lost 3 bases and the J segment 3 bases; nucleotides outside the gene matches: 8. The germline gives CDR1 SGHNT, CDR2 YYREEE (reference sequence). This sequence joins TRBV5-4 and TRBJ2-4; 14 bases are a match to TRBD2. What was sequenced was PBMCs. This sequence was found in a man between 18 and 29 years old in good health and CMV-seronegative. The CDR3 coding sequence is TGTGCCAGCAGCTCGGGACTAGCGGGAGACTCGCACAAAAACATTCAGTACTTC. Its translation: CASSSGLAGDSHKNIQYF.